This passage covers 5 T cell receptor beta chains from one sample sequenced in a study of response to subunit inactivated influenza vaccine. TCRdb used MiXCR to reprocess the RT-PCR reads, holding one entry per CDR3 protein. The sample has some 190,000 distinct CDR3 sequences, approximately 14% seen once. Material: CD8+ T cells sorted from PBMCs, obtained around 5 days after vaccination. The origin of the receptors is a man aged 50 to 60 who received an inactivated influenza vaccine.

This clonotype has a count of ten or more. The chain employs TRBV6-1 and TRBJ2-4; D gene unclear. Germline CDR1 MNHNS, CDR2 SASEGT. V dropped 6 bases and J dropped 0 bases, with 9 bases sitting between them. CDR3 size: 14 residues. The CDR3 reads CASSPRRAKNIQYF. CDR3 nucleotides: TGTGCCAGCAGCCCCCGACGAGCCAAAAACATTCAGTACTTC.

The chain joins TRBV7-3 to TRBJ1-2, with D unresolved. Germline lookup yields CDR1 SGHTA and CDR2 FQGTGA. CDR3 size: 11 residues. Between the trimmed V and J ends, which lost 4 bases and 8 bases, there was a span of 8 bases. DNA of the CDR3: TGTGCCAGCAGCTCCAGGAGGGGCTACACCTTC. Translated, it gives CASSSRRGYTF.

This clonotype was observed at least ten times. The J gene is TRBJ2-1, the V gene TRBV6-2 or TRBV6-3, with 9 positions matching TRBD2. CDR1 and CDR2 from the germline V gene are MNHEY and SVGEGT. The CDR3 has 18 amino acids. V was pared by 3 bases and J by 0 bases, with 9 bases of the junction left unmatched. The CDR3 DNA sequence: TGTGCCAGCAGTTATATGCTAGCGGGAACCATCTCCTACAATGAGCAGTTCTTC. Translating gives CASSYMLAGTISYNEQFF.

The V and J genes are TRBV30 and TRBJ2-7; D is undetermined. The CDR3 length is 13 residues. The V gene's germline CDR1 is GTSNPN and CDR2 SVGIG (reference sequence). With 0 bases removed from V and 4 bases from J, the gap between germline ends came to 10 bases. This chain's CDR3 is CAWSVIGAYEQYF. CDR3 DNA: TGTGCCTGGAGTGTAATCGGAGCTTACGAGCAGTACTTC.

This rearrangement joins TRBV27 to TRBJ2-1, with 12 bases aligning to TRBD2. There are 15 residues in the CDR3. V shed 5 bases and J 9 bases; nucleotides not matched to a gene: 8. Germline CDR1 and CDR2: MNHEY and SMNVEV (reference sequence). This CDR3 reads CASSDGLAGITEQFF. CDR3 nucleotide sequence: TGTGCCAGCAGTGACGGACTAGCGGGAATCACTGAGCAGTTCTTC.